Detailed here is one TCR beta chain. Its specificity is not known. The germline gene is not matched at one end of the junction; a read error may be the cause. This sample is drawn from a study of cytomegalovirus exposure and HLA in healthy donors. General study points: Certain indistinguishable V segments, among them TRBV6-2 and TRBV6-3, were excluded.

The CDR3 loop spans 14 amino acids. Germline-derived CDR1 and CDR2 are SNHLY and FYNNEI. Primers: 60 Vbeta forward and 13 Jbeta reverse. The assay was immunoSEQ multiplex PCR, and TCRdb's table has in-frame clones only and misses some. The sample has 85,000 to 130,000 clones, around 80% seen once. The sample was PBMCs. The chain carries TRBV2 and TRBJ1-4; no definite D call. The TCR sequence derives from a young woman in good health and CMV-seropositive. The chain's CDR3 is CASRGGVGYEKLVF. CDR3 coding DNA: TGTGCCAGCAGAGGCGGGGTAGGGTATGAAAAACTGGTTTTT.